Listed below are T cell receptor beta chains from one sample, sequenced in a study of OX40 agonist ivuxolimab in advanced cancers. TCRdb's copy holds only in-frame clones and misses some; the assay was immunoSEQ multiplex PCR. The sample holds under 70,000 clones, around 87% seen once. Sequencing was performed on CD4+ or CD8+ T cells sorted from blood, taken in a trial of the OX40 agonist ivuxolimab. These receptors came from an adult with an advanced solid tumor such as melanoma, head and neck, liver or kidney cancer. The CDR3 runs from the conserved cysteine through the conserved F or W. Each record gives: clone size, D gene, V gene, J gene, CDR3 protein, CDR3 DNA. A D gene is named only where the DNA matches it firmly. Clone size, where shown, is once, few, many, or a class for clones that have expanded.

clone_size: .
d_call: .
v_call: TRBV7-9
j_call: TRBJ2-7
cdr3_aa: CASSPMSGDEQYF
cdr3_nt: TGTGCCAGCAGCCCCATGTCCGGCGACGAGCAGTACTTC

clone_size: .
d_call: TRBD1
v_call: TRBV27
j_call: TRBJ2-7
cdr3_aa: CASSLTGAPDEQYF
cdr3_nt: TGTGCCAGCAGTTTGACAGGGGCTCCGGACGAGCAGTACTTC

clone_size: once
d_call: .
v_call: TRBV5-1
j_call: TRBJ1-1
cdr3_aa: CASSVEGALMNTEAFF
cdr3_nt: TGCGCCAGCAGCGTAGAGGGCGCACTTATGAACACTGAAGCTTTCTTT

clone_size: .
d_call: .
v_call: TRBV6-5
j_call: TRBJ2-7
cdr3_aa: CASSYSAALSSYEQYF
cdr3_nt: TGTGCCAGCAGTTATTCCGCCGCCCTCAGCTCCTACGAGCAGTACTTC

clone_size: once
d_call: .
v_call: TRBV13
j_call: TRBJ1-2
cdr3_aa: CASSLEIYGYTF
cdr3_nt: TGTGCCAGCAGTTTAGAGATCTATGGCTACACCTTC

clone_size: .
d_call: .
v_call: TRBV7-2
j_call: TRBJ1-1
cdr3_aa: CASSLLQGNTEAFF
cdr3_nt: TGTGCCAGCAGCTTACTACAGGGGAACACTGAAGCTTTCTTT

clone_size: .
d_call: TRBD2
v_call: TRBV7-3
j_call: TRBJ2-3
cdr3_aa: CASSLRGGSTDTQYF
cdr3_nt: TGTGCCAGCAGCTTAAGGGGGGGAAGTACAGATACGCAGTATTTT

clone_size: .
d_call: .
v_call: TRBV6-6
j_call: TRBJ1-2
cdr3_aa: CASSYQGYGYTF
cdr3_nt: TGTGCCAGCAGTTACCAAGGGTACGGCTACACCTTC

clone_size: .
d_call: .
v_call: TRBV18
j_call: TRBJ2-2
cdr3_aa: CASSPGGTGELFF
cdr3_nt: TGTGCCAGCTCACCGGGCGGGACAGGGGAGCTGTTTTTT

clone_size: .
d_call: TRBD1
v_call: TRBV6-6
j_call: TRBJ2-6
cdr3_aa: CASRRDSSYGANVLTF
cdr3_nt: TGTGCCAGCCGCCGGGACAGCAGTTATGGGGCCAACGTCCTGACTTTC

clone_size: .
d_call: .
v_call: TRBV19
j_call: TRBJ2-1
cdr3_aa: CASSILAGGGDNEQFF
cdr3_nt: TGTGCCAGTAGTATTTTGGCAGGGGGAGGAGACAATGAGCAGTTCTTC

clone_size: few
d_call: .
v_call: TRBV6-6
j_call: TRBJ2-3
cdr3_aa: CASSYTGDTQYF
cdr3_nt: TGTGCCAGCAGTTATACGGGGGATACGCAGTATTTT

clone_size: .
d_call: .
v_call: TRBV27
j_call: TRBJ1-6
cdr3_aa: CASSWQIYNSPLHF
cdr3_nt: TGTGCCAGCAGTTGGCAGATCTATAATTCACCCCTCCACTTT

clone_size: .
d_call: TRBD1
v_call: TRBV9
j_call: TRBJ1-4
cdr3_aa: CASSVEGTGGVWGEKLFF
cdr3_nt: TGTGCCAGCAGCGTAGAAGGGACAGGGGGCGTCTGGGGAGAAAAACTGTTTTTT

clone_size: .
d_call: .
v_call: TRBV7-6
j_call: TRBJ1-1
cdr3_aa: CASSPRAGPDTEAFF
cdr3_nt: TGTGCCAGCAGCCCACGGGCCGGGCCGGACACTGAAGCTTTCTTT

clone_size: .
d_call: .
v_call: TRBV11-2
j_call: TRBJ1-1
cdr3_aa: CASRLGGYTEAFF
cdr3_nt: TGTGCCAGCAGGTTAGGGGGATACACTGAAGCTTTCTTT

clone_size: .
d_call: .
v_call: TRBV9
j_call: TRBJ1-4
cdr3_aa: CASSVEGGFNEKLFF
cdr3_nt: TGTGCCAGCAGCGTAGAGGGGGGGTTTAATGAAAAACTGTTTTTT